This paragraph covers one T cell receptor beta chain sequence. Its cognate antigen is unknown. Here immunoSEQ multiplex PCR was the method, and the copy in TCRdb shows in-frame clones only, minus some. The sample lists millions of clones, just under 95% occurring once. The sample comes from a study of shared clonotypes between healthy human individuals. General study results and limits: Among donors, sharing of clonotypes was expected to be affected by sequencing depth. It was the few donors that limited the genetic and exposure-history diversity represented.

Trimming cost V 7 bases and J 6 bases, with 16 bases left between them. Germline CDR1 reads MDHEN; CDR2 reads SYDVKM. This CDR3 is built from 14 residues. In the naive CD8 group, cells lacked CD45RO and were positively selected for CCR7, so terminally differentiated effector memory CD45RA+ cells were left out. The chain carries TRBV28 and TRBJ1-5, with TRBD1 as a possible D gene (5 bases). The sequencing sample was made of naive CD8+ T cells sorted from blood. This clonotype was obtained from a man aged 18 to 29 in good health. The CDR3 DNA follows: TGTGCCAGCACCGTAGTAGGGGAGATTCAGCCCCAGCATTTT. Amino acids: CASTVVGEIQPQHF. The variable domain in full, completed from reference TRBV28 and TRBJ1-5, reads DVKVTQSSRYLVKRTGEKVFLECVQDMDHENMFWYRQDPGLGLRLIYFSYDVKMKEKGDIPEGYSVSREKKERFSLILESASTNQTSMYLCASTVVGEIQPQHFGDGTRLSIL.